This TCR beta chain is drawn from a study of blood T cells in healthy people across ages. The junction had 3 bases not matched to a gene; V was cut back by 2 bases and J by 6 bases. In germline, CDR1 is MDHEN, CDR2 SYDVKM. CDR3 length: 14 amino acids. The use of a sample-barcoded 5' primer and a J-beta primer mix characterized a second PCR of about 6 to 11 cycles. TCRdb analysed the 5' RACE reads with MiXCR anew, one entry per CDR3 protein. The table lists about 800,000 distinct CDR3 sequences, around a quarter of them singletons. A further study also used this sample, focusing on T cells of mothers and their children. That study adds: Donors were a few healthy Caucasian mothers and their six children. Each mother yielded more than 8 million TCR beta CDR3 reads. Each child yielded approximately 2.9 million reads. The effect of thymic selection on TCR recombination output is similar between related and unrelated pairs.

The rearrangement joins TRBV28 to TRBJ1-5; 8 nucleotides match TRBD1. This TCR derives from a boy between 10 and 17 years old in good health. Sequencing was done on a sample of blood. The CDR3 reads CASSLPQGGQPQHF. The CDR3 DNA reads TGTGCCAGCAGTTTACCACAGGGGGGTCAGCCCCAGCATTTT.